The source of this TCR beta chain is a study of glioma-infiltrating T cells after dendritic cell vaccination. With respect to this clone: Its antigen is unknown.

The CDR3 has 16 amino acids. Germline assignment: CDR1 KGHSH and CDR2 LQKENI. Trimming removed 3 bases at V and 0 bases at J, with 13 bases between. Regarding the study as a whole: The cohort had few patients with full blood and tumor sets.

Sequencing was performed with immunoSEQ multiplex PCR; in TCRdb, only in-frame clones are kept and a portion is missing. Among 75,000 to 100,000 clones, roughly three quarters were seen once, and the ten largest hold 5.5% to 7%. The TCR was taken from a human donor with glioblastoma. The sample consisted of blood, taken before dendritic cell vaccination. The chain combines TRBV18 with TRBJ2-3; D is ambiguous. The CDR3 spells CASSPNGPGSTDTQYF. CDR3 DNA: TGTGCCAGCTCACCGAACGGCCCCGGGAGCACAGATACGCAGTATTTT. Complete variable domain (other parts from reference TRBV18 and TRBJ2-3): NAGVMQNPRHLVRRRGQEARLRCSPMKGHSHVYWYRQLPEEGLKFMVYLQKENIIDESGMPKERFSAEFPKEGPSILRIQQVVRGDSAAYFCASSPNGPGSTDTQYFGPGTRLTVL.